The T cell receptor (beta chain) under discussion was sequenced for a study of blood T cell repertoires in COVID-19. Study information: The United States, Italy and Spain were the sources of the acute and convalescent COVID-19 samples. T cells, B-cell-depleted T cells, or PBMCs provided the cDNA or gDNA that served as material.

Germline CDR1 is SGHNT and CDR2 is YYREEE (reference sequence). The CDR3 is 14 amino acids. J was trimmed by 5 bases and V by 4 bases; bases with no gene match: 6. Under the authors' procedure: Nucleated cell counts were estimated from reference gene primer amplification. Libraries were prepared by immunoSEQ multiplex PCR; TCRdb keeps only in-frame clonotypes and omits some of them. That table supplies the V and J calls and clone size; D and trimming were determined from the DNA. The repertoire includes about 200,000 clones, roughly 87% of them detected once, and over 1.5% sits in the top ten. This clone came up many times.

The chain carries TRBV5-4 and TRBJ2-7, with 10 bases aligning to TRBD1. This clonotype was sampled from a man aged 40-50 years with active or convalescent COVID-19. The sequenced sample consisted of peripheral blood. The CDR3, as DNA: TGTGCCAGCAGCCGGAGACAGGGGGCGGACGAGCAGTACTTC. This gives the protein CASSRRQGADEQYF.